A selection of T cell receptor beta chains follows, all from one sample in a study of cytomegalovirus exposure and HLA in healthy donors. This table comes from immunoSEQ multiplex PCR, and its TCRdb copy is limited to in-frame clones, with some not included. This table has tens of thousands of clones, roughly 97% appearing once. Material for sequencing was PBMCs. The receptor set was obtained from a young man in good health and CMV-seronegative. Both conserved end residues are part of each CDR3. Each record gives: D gene, V gene, clone size, J gene, CDR3 DNA, CDR3 protein. A D gene is named only where the DNA matches it firmly. Only part of the rows carry a size: once, few, many, or a class if the clone is expanded.

>TRBD1|TRBV6-6|-|TRBJ1-2
TGTGCCAGCAGTTACTCGAGCACAGGGGATCGTGGCTACACCTTC
CASSYSSTGDRGYTF
>-|TRBV5-5|-|TRBJ1-2
TGTGCCAGCAGCTTGTTTCAGTCGGACAGATTATTAGGCTACACCTTC
CASSLFQSDRLLGYTF
>TRBD1|TRBV28|-|TRBJ2-1
TGTGCCAGCAGTCCGGGACAGGCGATTGAGCAGTTCTTC
CASSPGQAIEQFF
>-|TRBV7-9|once|TRBJ2-3
TGTGCCAGCAGCTTATACGGGGGGCGAGTTGCAGATACGCAGTATTTT
CASSLYGGRVADTQYF
>TRBD2|TRBV7-9|-|TRBJ2-3
TGTGCCAGCAGCTATAGCGGGAGAGGGCCAAAGCTAGATACGCAGTATTTT
CASSYSGRGPKLDTQYF
>TRBD2|TRBV19|-|TRBJ2-1
TGTGCCAGTAGTGCCCGGACTAGCGGGAGATCCTACAATGAGCAGTTCTTC
CASSARTSGRSYNEQFF
>-|TRBV15|few|TRBJ2-2
TGTGCCACCAGCAGACTAGGACTACCCAACACCGGGGAGCTGTTTTTT
CATSRLGLPNTGELFF
>TRBD1|TRBV19|-|TRBJ1-1
TGTGCCAGTAGTCCTTTACCGGGACAGACTAACACTGAAGCTTTCTTT
CASSPLPGQTNTEAFF
>-|TRBV6-5|-|TRBJ1-3
TGTGCCAGCAGTTACAGTGGAGCCTCTGGAAACACCATATATTTT
CASSYSGASGNTIYF
>TRBD1|TRBV20-1|-|TRBJ1-2
TGCAGTGCCCAGGGGGGCTATGGCTACACCTTC
CSAQGGYGYTF
>-|TRBV28|few|TRBJ2-1
TGTGCCAGCAGTTTCGTCAGCTCCTACAATGAGCAGTTCTTC
CASSFVSSYNEQFF
>TRBD1|TRBV28|once|TRBJ1-2
TGTGCCAGCAGCCCGGTAGGGGGCTCTGGCTACACCTTC
CASSPVGGSGYTF
>TRBD1|TRBV11-2|-|TRBJ2-4
TGTGCCAGCAGCCCCCGGGACAGTCTATCCAAAAACATTCAGTACTTC
CASSPRDSLSKNIQYF
>-|TRBV6-5|-|TRBJ2-2
TGTGCCAGCAGTTACAGCAACACCGGGGAGCTGTTTTTT
CASSYSNTGELFF
>-|TRBV6-5|-|TRBJ1-2
TGTGCCAGCAGTAGCACAGGGTGGGATGGCTACACCTTC
CASSSTGWDGYTF
>-|TRBV7-8|-|TRBJ1-5
TGTGCCAGCAGCTTAGCCAGGGGCCTGAATCAGCCCCAGCATTTT
CASSLARGLNQPQHF
>-|TRBV4-1|-|TRBJ1-1
TGCGCCAGCAGCCAACAGGAGAACACTGAAGCTTTCTTT
CASSQQENTEAFF
>-|TRBV18|-|TRBJ2-7
TGTGCCAGCTCCCTCGGCTCCTACGAGCAGTACTTC
CASSLGSYEQYF
>-|TRBV10-3|-|TRBJ1-1
TGTGCCATCAGGGGACAAGACACTGAAGCTTTCTTT
CAIRGQDTEAFF
>-|TRBV27|-|TRBJ2-7
TGTGCCAGCAGTTTAGGACAGCGCTCCTACGAGCAGTACTTC
CASSLGQRSYEQYF
>TRBD2|TRBV7-9|once|TRBJ2-7
TGTGCCAGCAGCCCAACTAGCGGGAGGCCCTACTTC
CASSPTSGRPYF
>-|TRBV28|-|TRBJ1-1
TGTGCCAGCAGTACAAATAGGGGAGCAGGGGACCTTGAAGCTTTCTTT
CASSTNRGAGDLEAFF
>-|TRBV4-2|once|TRBJ1-1
TGTGCCAGCAGCCAATTGCGACAGGCTCTACTGAACACTGAAGCTTTCTTT
CASSQLRQALLNTEAFF
>-|TRBV6-6|-|TRBJ1-1
TGTGCCAGCAGTTACTCTAGAGAGACTGAAGCTTTCTTT
CASSYSRETEAFF
>-|TRBV6-6|-|TRBJ2-4
TGTGCCAGCTCAAGATCGGGAAACATTCAGTACTTC
CASSRSGNIQYF
>TRBD1|TRBV5-5|-|TRBJ1-3
TGTGCCAGCAGCCACCCGACAGGGTTCGGAAACACCATATATTTT
CASSHPTGFGNTIYF
>-|TRBV18|-|TRBJ2-5
TGTGCCAGCTCACTTGACGGAGGCAGTCAAGAGACCCAGTACTTC
CASSLDGGSQETQYF
>TRBD1|TRBV11-2|-|TRBJ1-1
TGTGCCAGCTACCCGGGGGACAGGGGGCTTGTTGGGACTGAAGCTTTCTTT
CASYPGDRGLVGTEAFF
>TRBD1|TRBV14|-|TRBJ2-3
TGTGCCAGCAGCCCGGGGACAGGGGGCAGGAATACGCAGTATTTT
CASSPGTGGRNTQYF
>-|TRBV11-2|-|TRBJ1-1
TGTGCCAGCAGCTCCGGGTCGCAGGCTTTCTTT
CASSSGSQAFF
>-|TRBV6-5|-|TRBJ2-7
TGTGCCAGCAGGGCGGGGTACGAGCAGTACTTC
CASRAGYEQYF
>-|TRBV7-9|-|TRBJ2-1
TGTGCCAGCAGCTTAGACAGGCGCCCCAATGAGCAGTTCTTC
CASSLDRRPNEQFF
>-|TRBV5-6|-|TRBJ2-2
TGTGCCAGCAGCTGGGACACAGGGACCGGGGAGCTGTTTTTT
CASSWDTGTGELFF
>TRBD1|TRBV7-9|-|TRBJ1-2
TGTGCCAGCAGCTTGACAGGGTATGGCTACACCTTC
CASSLTGYGYTF
>TRBD2|TRBV5-8|-|TRBJ2-5
TGTGCCAGCAGTTCCGGACTAGCGGGAGATCAAGAGACCCAGTACTTC
CASSSGLAGDQETQYF
>-|TRBV4-1|-|TRBJ1-1
TGCGCCAGCAGCCCGACAGGGAACACTGAAGCTTTCTTT
CASSPTGNTEAFF
>-|TRBV19|-|TRBJ2-3
TGTGCCAGTAGTGTTGAGGATACGCAGTATTTT
CASSVEDTQYF
>-|TRBV21-1|-|TRBJ1-5
TGTGCCAGCAGCAAAGAAGGGGACAGGGACAATCAGCCCCAGCATTTT
CASSKEGDRDNQPQHF
>TRBD1|TRBV6-1|-|TRBJ1-1
TGTGCCAGCAGTGATAGGGACAGGCTCTTCTTT
CASSDRDRLFF
>-|TRBV14|-|TRBJ1-3
TGTGCCAGCAGCCAAGAGACTTTCTCTGGAAACACCATATATTTT
CASSQETFSGNTIYF
>-|TRBV14|-|TRBJ1-2
TGTGCCAGCAGCCAGCAGGGCTATGGCTACACCTTC
CASSQQGYGYTF
>-|TRBV19|-|TRBJ2-3
TGTGCCAGTAGTATAGGGAGGGAGACAGATACGCAGTATTTT
CASSIGRETDTQYF
>-|TRBV6-5|-|TRBJ2-7
TGTGCCAGCAGTGGCACTAGCATCAACGAGCAGTACTTC
CASSGTSINEQYF
>-|TRBV10-3|-|TRBJ1-2
TGTGCCATCAGTGTTGGGGCAGGAGGCTACACCTTC
CAISVGAGGYTF
>TRBD2|TRBV11-3|-|TRBJ2-2
TGTGCCAGCAGCTTGGGGGAGGGCACCGGGGAGCTGTTTTTT
CASSLGEGTGELFF